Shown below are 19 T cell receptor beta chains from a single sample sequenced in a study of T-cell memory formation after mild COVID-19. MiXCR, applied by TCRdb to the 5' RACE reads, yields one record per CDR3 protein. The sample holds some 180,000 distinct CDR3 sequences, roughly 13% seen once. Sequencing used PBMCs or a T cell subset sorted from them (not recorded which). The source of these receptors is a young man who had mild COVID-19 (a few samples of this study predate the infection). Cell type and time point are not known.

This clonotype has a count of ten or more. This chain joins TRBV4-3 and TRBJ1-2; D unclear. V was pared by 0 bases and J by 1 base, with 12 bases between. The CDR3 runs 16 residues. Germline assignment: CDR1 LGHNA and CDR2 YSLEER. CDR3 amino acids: CASSQDRPADNYGYTF. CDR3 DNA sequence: TGCGCCAGCAGCCAAGATCGGCCGGCAGATAACTATGGCTACACCTTC.

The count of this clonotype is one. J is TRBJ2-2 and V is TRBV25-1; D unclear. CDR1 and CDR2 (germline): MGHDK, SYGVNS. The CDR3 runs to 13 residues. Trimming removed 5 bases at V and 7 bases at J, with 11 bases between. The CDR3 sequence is CASSYLLGGELFF. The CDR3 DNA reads TGTGCCAGCAGTTACCTGCTCGGCGGGGAGCTGTTTTTT.

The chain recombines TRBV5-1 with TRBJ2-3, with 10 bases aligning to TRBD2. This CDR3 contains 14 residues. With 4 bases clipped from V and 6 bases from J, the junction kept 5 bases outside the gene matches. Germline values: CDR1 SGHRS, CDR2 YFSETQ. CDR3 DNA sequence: TGCGCCAGCAGCCTCCTAGCGGGGGTGGATACGCAGTATTTT. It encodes CASSLLAGVDTQYF. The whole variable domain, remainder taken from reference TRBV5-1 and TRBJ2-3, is KAGVTQTPRYLIKTRGQQVTLSCSPISGHRSVSWYQQTPGQGLQFLFEYFSETQRNKGNFPGRFSGRQFSNSRSEMNVSTLELGDSALYLCASSLLAGVDTQYFGPGTRLTVL.

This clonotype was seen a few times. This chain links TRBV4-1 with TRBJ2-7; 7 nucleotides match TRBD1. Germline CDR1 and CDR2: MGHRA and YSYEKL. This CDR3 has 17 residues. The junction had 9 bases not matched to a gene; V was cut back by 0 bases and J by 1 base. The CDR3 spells CASSQDSNPGGSYEQYV. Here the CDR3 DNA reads TGCGCCAGCAGCCAAGACTCGAACCCAGGGGGATCCTACGAGCAGTACGTC.

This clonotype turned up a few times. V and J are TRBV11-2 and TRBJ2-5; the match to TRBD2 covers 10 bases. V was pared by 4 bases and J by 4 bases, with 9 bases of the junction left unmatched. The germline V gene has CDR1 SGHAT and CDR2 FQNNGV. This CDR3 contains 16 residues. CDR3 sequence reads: CASSSLSGGAGETQYF. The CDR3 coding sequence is TGTGCCAGCAGCTCCCTCAGCGGGGGGGCGGGAGAGACCCAGTACTTC.

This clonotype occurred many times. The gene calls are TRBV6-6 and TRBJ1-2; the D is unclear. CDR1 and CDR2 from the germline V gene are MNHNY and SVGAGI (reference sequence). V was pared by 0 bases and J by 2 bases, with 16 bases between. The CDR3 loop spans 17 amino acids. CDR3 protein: CASSYSIGSGSNYGYTF. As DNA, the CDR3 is TGTGCCAGCAGTTACTCGATTGGCTCAGGAAGCAACTATGGCTACACCTTC.

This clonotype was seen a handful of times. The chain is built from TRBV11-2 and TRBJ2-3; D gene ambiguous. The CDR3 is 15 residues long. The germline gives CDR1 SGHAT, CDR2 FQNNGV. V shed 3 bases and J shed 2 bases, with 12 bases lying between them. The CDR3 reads CASSFLRPPTDTQYF. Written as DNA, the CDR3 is TGTGCCAGCAGCTTTTTGAGGCCTCCCACAGATACGCAGTATTTT. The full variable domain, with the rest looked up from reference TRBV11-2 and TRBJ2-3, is EAGVAQSPRYKIIEKRQSVAFWCNPISGHATLYWYQQILGQGPKLLIQFQNNGVVDDSQLPKDRFSAERLKGVDSTLKIQPAKLEDSAVYLCASSFLRPPTDTQYFGPGTRLTVL.

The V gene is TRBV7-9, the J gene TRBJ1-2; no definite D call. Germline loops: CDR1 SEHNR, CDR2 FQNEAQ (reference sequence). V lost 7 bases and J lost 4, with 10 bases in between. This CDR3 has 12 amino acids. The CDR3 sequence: CASMRDGYGYTF. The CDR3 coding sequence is TGTGCCAGCATGAGAGACGGCTATGGCTACACCTTC.

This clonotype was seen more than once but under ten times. CDR3 residues: CASSYAKIAPQHF. The CDR3 coding sequence is TGTGCCAGCAGTTACGCCAAAATTGCGCCCCAGCATTTT. The rearrangement links TRBV6-5 to TRBJ1-5; D gene ambiguous. This CDR3 spans 13 amino acids. CDR1 is MNHEY and CDR2 is SVGAGI in the germline V gene. Between the trimmed V and J ends, which lost 2 bases and 9 bases, there was a span of 11 bases.

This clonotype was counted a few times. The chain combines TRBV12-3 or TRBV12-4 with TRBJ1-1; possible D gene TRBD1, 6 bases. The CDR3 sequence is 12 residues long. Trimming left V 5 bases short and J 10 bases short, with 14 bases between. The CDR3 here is CASSTNRGGAFF. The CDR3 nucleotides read TGTGCCAGCAGTACTAATAGGGGGGGAGCTTTCTTT.

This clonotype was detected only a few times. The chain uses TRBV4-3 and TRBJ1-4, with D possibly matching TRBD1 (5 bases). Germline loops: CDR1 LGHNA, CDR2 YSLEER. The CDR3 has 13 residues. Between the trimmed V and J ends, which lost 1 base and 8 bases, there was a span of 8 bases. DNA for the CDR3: TGCGCCAGCAGCCAAGTAGGGGAAGAAAAACTGTTTTTT. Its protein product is CASSQVGEEKLFF.

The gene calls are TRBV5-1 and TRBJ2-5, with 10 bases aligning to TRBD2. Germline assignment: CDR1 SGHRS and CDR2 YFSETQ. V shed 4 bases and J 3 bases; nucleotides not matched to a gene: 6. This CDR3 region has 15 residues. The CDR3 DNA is TGCGCCAGCAGCGTGGGGCTAGCGGGGGAAGAGACCCAGTACTTC. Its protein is CASSVGLAGEETQYF.

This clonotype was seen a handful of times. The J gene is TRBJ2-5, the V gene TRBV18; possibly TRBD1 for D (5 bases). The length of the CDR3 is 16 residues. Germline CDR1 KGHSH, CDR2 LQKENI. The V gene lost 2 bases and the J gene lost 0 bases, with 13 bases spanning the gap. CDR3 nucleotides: TGTGCCAGCTCACCAAGACGACAGATAGACCAAGAGACCCAGTACTTC. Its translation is CASSPRRQIDQETQYF.

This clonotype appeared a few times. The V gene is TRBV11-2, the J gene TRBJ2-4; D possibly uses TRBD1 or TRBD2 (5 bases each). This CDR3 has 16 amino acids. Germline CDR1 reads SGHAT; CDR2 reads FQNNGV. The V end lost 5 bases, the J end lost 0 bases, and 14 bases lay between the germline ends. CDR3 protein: CASSGRLGVAKNIQYF. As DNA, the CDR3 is TGTGCCAGCAGCGGCCGTTTGGGGGTAGCCAAAAACATTCAGTACTTC.

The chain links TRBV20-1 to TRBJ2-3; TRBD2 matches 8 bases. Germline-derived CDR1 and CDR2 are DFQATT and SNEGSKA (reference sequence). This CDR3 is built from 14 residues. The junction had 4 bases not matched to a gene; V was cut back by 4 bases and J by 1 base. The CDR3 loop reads CSAIRAGGTDTQYF. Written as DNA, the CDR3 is TGCAGTGCTATAAGAGCGGGGGGCACAGATACGCAGTATTTT.

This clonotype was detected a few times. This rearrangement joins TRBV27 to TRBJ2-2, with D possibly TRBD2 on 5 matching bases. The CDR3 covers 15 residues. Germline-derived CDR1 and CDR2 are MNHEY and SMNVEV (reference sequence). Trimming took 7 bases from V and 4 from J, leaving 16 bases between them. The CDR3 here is CASKVAQAFTGELFF. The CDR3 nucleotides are TGTGCCAGCAAGGTAGCGCAGGCCTTCACCGGGGAGCTGTTTTTT.

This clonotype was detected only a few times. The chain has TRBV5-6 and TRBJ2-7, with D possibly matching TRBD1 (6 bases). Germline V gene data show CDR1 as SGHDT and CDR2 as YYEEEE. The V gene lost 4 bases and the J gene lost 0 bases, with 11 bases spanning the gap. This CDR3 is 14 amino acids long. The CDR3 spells CASSLQGFSYEQYF. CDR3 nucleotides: TGTGCCAGCAGCCTACAGGGATTCTCCTACGAGCAGTACTTC.

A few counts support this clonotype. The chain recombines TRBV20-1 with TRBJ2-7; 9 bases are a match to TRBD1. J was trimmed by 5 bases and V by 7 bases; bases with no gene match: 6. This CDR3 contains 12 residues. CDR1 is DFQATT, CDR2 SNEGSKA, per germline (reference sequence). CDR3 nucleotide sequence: TGCAGTGTCCGAAGGGACAGGGACGAGCAGTACGTC. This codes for CSVRRDRDEQYV.

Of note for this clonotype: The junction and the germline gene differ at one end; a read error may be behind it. The CDR3 nucleotides are TGTGCCAGCTCGACCGGGGGCTATTATTCACCCCTCCACTTT. Protein sequence: CASSTGGYYSPLHF. This rearrangement joins TRBV7-3 to TRBJ1-6; tentative D call: TRBD1 (6 bases). This CDR3 contains 14 residues. CDR1 is SGHTA, CDR2 FQGTGA, per germline.